This T cell receptor beta chain was documented in a study of hypomethylating agent response in myelodysplastic syndrome. Study background: Hypomethylating treatment was azacitidine in about 70% of the 11, decitabine in 3 of 11. Most often mutated was TET2, found in 5 of 11 patients.

Sequencing was performed with immunoSEQ multiplex PCR; in TCRdb, only in-frame clones are kept and a portion is missing. This table holds roughly 6,000 clones, about 80% found once. There are 13 residues in the CDR3. Trimming removed 6 bases from V and 1 base from J, with 9 bases in between. Looked up from germline, CDR1 is MNHNY and CDR2 is SVGAGI (reference sequence). The genes are TRBV6-6 and TRBJ1-1; D is unclear. Sample: bone marrow, taken before or after starting hypomethylating agent treatment for myelodysplastic syndrome (not recorded which). The clonotype comes from a human donor with myelodysplastic syndrome. The CDR3 reads CASSHYQNTEAFF. CDR3 nucleotide sequence: TGTGCCAGCAGCCACTACCAGAACACTGAAGCTTTCTTT.